These 20 T cell receptor beta chains originate from one sample sequenced in a study of CD8 T cells in Susac syndrome. Reverse transcription of roughly 0.45 to 1 ug RNA was carried out with random hexamers. TCRdb reprocessed the immunoSEQ multiplex PCR reads via MiXCR and lists one record per CDR3 protein. The repertoire includes 120,000 or so distinct CDR3 sequences, approximately 96% of them detected once, and about 0.13% sits in the top ten. Sequencing was done on a sample of CD4+ T cells from PBMCs. The source of these receptors is a human donor with Susac syndrome.

The chain joins TRBV3-1 to TRBJ1-1, with D possibly being TRBD1 (5 bases). Germline lookup yields CDR1 LGHDT and CDR2 YNNKEL (reference sequence). V was shortened by 4 bases and J by 11 bases, with 14 bases between the two germline ends. The CDR3 spans 12 residues. CDR3 residues: CASSPQIGTAFF. The CDR3 DNA is TGTGCCAGCAGCCCTCAGATTGGGACGGCTTTCTTT.

This chain connects TRBV2 to TRBJ2-7; possible D gene TRBD1, 5 bases. V was clipped by 4 bases and J by 2 bases, with 9 bases between them. This CDR3 spans 13 amino acids. CDR1 is SNHLY, CDR2 FYNNEI, per germline. The CDR3 loop is CASSGTKTYEQYF. In nucleotides, the CDR3 is TGTGCCAGCAGTGGGACAAAAACCTACGAGCAGTACTTC.

The chain joins TRBV18 to TRBJ2-5; possibly TRBD1 or TRBD2 for D (5 bases each). The V end was cut by 0 bases, the J end by 9 bases, with 14 bases between. The CDR3 is made up of 14 amino acids. Germline assignment: CDR1 KGHSH and CDR2 LQKENI. The CDR3 spells CASSPPGPQRAQYF. CDR3 DNA sequence: TGTGCCAGCTCACCACCGGGACCGCAACGCGCCCAGTACTTC.

The rearrangement uses TRBV6-4 and TRBJ2-1; 11 bases are shared with TRBD1. V trimming: 2 bases; J trimming: 6 bases; junction bases outside the gene matches: 0. Germline V gene lookup returns CDR1 MRHNA and CDR2 SNTAGT. This CDR3 comprises 14 residues. The CDR3, as DNA: TGTGCCAGCAGTGACGGGACAGGGGGCAATGAGCAGTTCTTC. Its translation: CASSDGTGGNEQFF.

V is TRBV12-3 or TRBV12-4 and J is TRBJ1-3, with D unclear. The CDR3 covers 14 residues. Trimming shortened V by 4 bases and J by 0 bases, and 7 bases separated the two germline ends. For the CDR3, the DNA is TGTGCCAGCAGTTCAACAGTCTCTGGAAACACCATATATTTT. It encodes CASSSTVSGNTIYF.

The J gene is TRBJ2-1, the V gene TRBV4-2; 7 bases are shared with TRBD2. The germline V gene has CDR1 LGHNA and CDR2 YNFKEQ. The CDR3 contains 16 residues. Trimming at V came to 6 bases and at J to 0 bases, leaving 8 bases not matched to a gene. Here the CDR3 reads CASRPNRGSSYNEQFF. The CDR3 DNA follows: TGTGCCAGCAGACCAAACCGCGGGAGCTCCTACAATGAGCAGTTCTTC.

V is TRBV29-1 and J is TRBJ1-4, with 7 positions matching TRBD1. Per germline, CDR1 SQVTM and CDR2 ANQGSEA. The CDR3 covers 14 residues. V shed 5 bases and J 0 bases; nucleotides not matched to a gene: 3. Here the CDR3 DNA reads TGCAGCGTTACAACAGGGGCAACTAATGAAAAACTGTTTTTT. This gives the protein CSVTTGATNEKLFF.

This clonotype was recorded only once. The chain has TRBV29-1 and TRBJ1-1; a weak D match, TRBD1 (5 bases). The CDR3 has 13 residues. V was trimmed by 6 bases and J by 5 bases, leaving 16 bases between them. Germline assignment: CDR1 SQVTM and CDR2 ANQGSEA. CDR3 sequence (DNA): TGCAGCGTCCGAGGCGGGGGGAATACTGAAGCTTTCTTT. This sequence encodes CSVRGGGNTEAFF.

The chain couples TRBV5-1 to TRBJ2-4; TRBD1 aligns across 8 bases. CDR1 SGHRS and CDR2 YFSETQ come from the germline V gene. V shed 4 bases, J shed 8 bases, and the junction held 5 bases outside the gene matches. The CDR3 spans 13 residues. The chain's CDR3 is CASSMDREDIQYF. The CDR3 DNA reads TGCGCCAGCAGCATGGACAGGGAGGACATTCAGTACTTC. Together with reference TRBV5-1 and TRBJ2-4, the CDR3 gives the full variable domain: KAGVTQTPRYLIKTRGQQVTLSCSPISGHRSVSWYQQTPGQGLQFLFEYFSETQRNKGNFPGRFSGRQFSNSRSEMNVSTLELGDSALYLCASSMDREDIQYFGAGTRLSVL.

The gene calls are TRBV5-1 and TRBJ1-1; 12 bases match TRBD1. V shed 3 bases, J shed 3 bases, and the junction held 9 bases outside the gene matches. The CDR3 extends over 17 amino acids. Germline loops: CDR1 SGHRS, CDR2 YFSETQ. This chain's CDR3 is CASSSGTGGGSYTEAFF. The CDR3 DNA follows: TGCGCCAGCAGCTCGGGGACAGGGGGCGGGAGCTACACTGAAGCTTTCTTT.

This clonotype was detected only a few times. This sequence joins TRBV7-6 and TRBJ2-7; 11 bases line up with TRBD1. The CDR3 totals 14 residues. CDR1 SGHVS and CDR2 FNYEAQ come from the germline V gene. V was pared by 5 bases and J by 4 bases, with 4 bases of the junction left unmatched. CDR3 sequence reads: CASSPGQGAYEQYF. The CDR3 DNA reads as TGTGCCAGCAGCCCCGGACAGGGGGCTTACGAGCAGTACTTC.

This chain links TRBV30 with TRBJ2-5; tentatively, D is TRBD1 (5 bases). The CDR3 is 13 amino acids. V was cut by 0 bases and J by 5 bases, with 10 bases left in between. Germline CDR1 is GTSNPN and CDR2 is SVGIG (reference sequence). For the CDR3, the DNA is TGTGCCTGGAGTGTGCAGGGTTCGGAGACCCAGTACTTC. Translating gives CAWSVQGSETQYF. The full variable domain, completed using reference TRBV30 and TRBJ2-5, is SQTIHQWPATLVQPVGSPLSLECTVEGTSNPNLYWYRQAAGRGLQLLFYSVGIGQISSEVPQNLSASRPQDRQFILSSKKLLLSDSGFYLCAWSVQGSETQYFGPGTRLLVL.

J is TRBJ1-4 and V is TRBV30; D gene unclear. CDR1 is GTSNPN, CDR2 SVGIG, per germline (reference sequence). The CDR3 runs 14 residues. V lost 0 bases and J 4 bases, leaving 9 bases between the germline ends. CDR3 protein: CAWSVRRSNEKLFF. In nucleotides, the CDR3 is TGTGCCTGGAGTGTTCGACGGAGTAATGAAAAACTGTTTTTT.

The chain uses TRBV18 and TRBJ2-5, with 7 bases lining up with TRBD2. Per germline, CDR1 KGHSH and CDR2 LQKENI. The CDR3 contains 15 residues. J gave up 5 bases and V 5 bases, and 11 bases lay outside the gene matches. The CDR3 loop is CASSTLAAFGETQYF. For the CDR3, the DNA is TGTGCCAGCTCAACCCTAGCGGCGTTTGGGGAGACCCAGTACTTC.

This clonotype was counted a single time. V and J are TRBV20-1 and TRBJ1-1; no clear D. Germline V lookup: CDR1 DFQATT, CDR2 SNEGSKA (reference sequence). The ends were cut back, 1 base at V and 0 bases at J, with 9 bases in the middle. CDR3 size: 14 residues. CDR3 protein: CSARVSSLNTEAFF. CDR3 nucleotide sequence: TGCAGTGCTAGAGTTTCATCTTTGAACACTGAAGCTTTCTTT.

The V and J genes are TRBV4-3 and TRBJ2-1; TRBD2 agrees at 11 bases. This CDR3 spans 18 amino acids. J gave up 7 bases and V 4 bases, and 15 bases lay outside the gene matches. The V gene's germline CDR1 is LGHNA and CDR2 YSLEER. CDR3 in amino acids: CASSRLLAGGGRVNEQFF. The CDR3 nucleotides read TGCGCCAGCAGCCGCCTTCTAGCGGGAGGAGGCCGGGTAAATGAGCAGTTCTTC.

The sample holds one count of this clonotype. J is TRBJ2-3 and V is TRBV20-1; tentative D call: TRBD1 (6 bases). Germline loops: CDR1 DFQATT, CDR2 SNEGSKA (reference sequence). The germline V and J ends were trimmed by 4 bases and 1 base, with 21 bases remaining between them. The CDR3 has 17 residues. CDR3 coding DNA: TGCAGTGCTAAAGGGGGAGTCCCCTCAGGGGGCACAGATACGCAGTATTTT. Translated: CSAKGGVPSGGTDTQYF.

This chain connects TRBV4-2 to TRBJ2-1; 8 nucleotides align to TRBD2. CDR3 size: 18 residues. The germline gives CDR1 LGHNA, CDR2 YNFKEQ. The trim removed 4 bases at V and 2 bases at J, leaving 13 bases unmatched. CDR3 loop: CASSRLAGSPRTYNEQFF. Written as DNA, the CDR3 is TGTGCCAGCAGCCGGCTAGCGGGTTCACCTCGTACCTACAATGAGCAGTTCTTC.

The V gene is TRBV30, the J gene TRBJ2-3; D may be TRBD2 (6 bases). The V gene's germline CDR1 is GTSNPN and CDR2 SVGIG (reference sequence). The CDR3 extends over 15 amino acids. The ends were cut back, 3 bases at V and 1 base at J, with 14 bases in the middle. The CDR3 loop reads CAWRRKSGGTDTQYF. In DNA form, the CDR3 reads TGTGCCTGGAGAAGGAAGTCGGGAGGCACAGATACGCAGTATTTT.

This clonotype has just one count. The chain couples TRBV2 to TRBJ1-2; D gene unclear. The ends were cut back, 6 bases at V and 5 bases at J, with 13 bases in the middle. The CDR3 is 13 residues long. Germline V gene lookup returns CDR1 SNHLY and CDR2 FYNNEI. The CDR3 sequence is CASSHPSKYGYTF. CDR3 DNA sequence: TGTGCCAGCAGCCATCCTAGCAAGTATGGCTACACCTTC.